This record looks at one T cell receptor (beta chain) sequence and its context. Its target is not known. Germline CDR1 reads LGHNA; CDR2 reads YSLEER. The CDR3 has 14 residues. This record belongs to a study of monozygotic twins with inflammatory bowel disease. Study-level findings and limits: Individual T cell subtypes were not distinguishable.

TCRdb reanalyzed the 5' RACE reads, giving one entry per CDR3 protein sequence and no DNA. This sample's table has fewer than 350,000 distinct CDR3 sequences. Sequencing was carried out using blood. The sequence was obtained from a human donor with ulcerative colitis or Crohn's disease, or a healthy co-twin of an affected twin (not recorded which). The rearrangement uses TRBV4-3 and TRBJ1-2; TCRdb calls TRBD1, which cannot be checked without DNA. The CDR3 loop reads CASSTTGVNYGYTF.